This T cell receptor beta chain emerged from a study of PD-L1 blockade in urothelial cancer. Here immunoSEQ multiplex PCR was the method, and the copy in TCRdb shows in-frame clones only, minus some. The data show 30,000 to 40,000 clones, about four fifths seen once. Notes on this clone: Other DNA sequences from this sample encode an identical CDR3 as well.

Time point meaning: pretreatment peripheral blood. The TCR sequence derives from a man aged 60 to 69 with urothelial cancer. The sample was PBMCs, taken around atezolizumab (anti-PD-L1) treatment.

CDR3 region: CASSLQGRETQYF. The CDR3 DNA reads TGCGCCAGCAGCTTACAGGGGCGGGAGACCCAGTACTTC. This rearrangement joins TRBV5-1 to TRBJ2-5, with 7 bases lining up with TRBD1. CDR3 length: 13 residues. The V gene end was trimmed by 2 bases and the J gene end by 5 bases; junction bases not matched to a gene: 3. Germline V gene sequence: CDR1 SGHRS, CDR2 YFSETQ.